This TCR beta chain was sequenced for a study of blood T cell repertoires in COVID-19. The CDR3 loop spans 15 amino acids. V was clipped by 5 bases and J by 0 bases, with 8 bases between them. Per germline, CDR1 SEHNR and CDR2 FQNEAQ (reference sequence). Assay used: immunoSEQ multiplex PCR; TCRdb lists only in-frame clones, some missing. Of about 480,000 clones listed, 80% to 90% were seen once; the top ten hold roughly 8.5%. The clonotype was recovered from an older woman who had recovered from COVID-19. The sequencing sample was made of PBMCs or T cells enriched from blood (not recorded which). The chain has TRBV7-9 and TRBJ1-6; D gene uncertain. The CDR3 DNA reads as TGTGCCAGCAGCCCACGGAGCTCCTATAATTCACCCCTCCACTTT. Residues: CASSPRSSYNSPLHF.